This T cell receptor beta chain was captured in a study of naive and memory T cell subsets. This clonotype has ten or more counts. Its antigen is still unknown. Both TRBC1 and TRBC2 were covered by a beta constant-region primer of two equimolar oligonucleotides. Nested alpha and beta constant-region primers with the SP2 primer drove four PCR rounds on ligated cDNA. Ligation attached a single-stranded oligonucleotide with a 12-nucleotide UMI and the SP2 primer to the cDNA 3' end. TCRdb redid the calling of the UMI-ligation and nested PCR reads with MiXCR, one entry per CDR3 protein. There are tens of thousands of distinct CDR3 sequences in the sample; about 11% occur only once, and about 0.14% lies in the top ten. This CDR3 comprises 14 residues. Cells stained for CD3, CD4, CD8, CD45RA, CD27 and viability were sorted into four CD45RA/CD27 subsets. Study findings and constraints: Clonotypes here are unpaired alpha or beta chain sequences. Naive and memory repertoire findings lacked a ground truth for validation. A few larger clonotypes appeared in naive repertoires, especially CD8, possibly memory cells re-expressing CD45RA.

This chain joins TRBV21-1 and TRBJ2-7. TRBV21-1 is a known pseudogene. The sequenced sample consisted of naive CD4+ T cells from blood. This receptor was taken from a human donor in good health. In nucleotides, the CDR3 is TGTGCCAGCATACAGAACCAAATTGCTTACGAGCAGTACTTC. It codes for CASIQNQIAYEQYF.